The present TCR beta chain was sequenced within a study of blood T cell repertoires in COVID-19. Overall study: PBMCs, B-cell-depleted T cells, or T cells were the source of the cDNA or gDNA that made up the material.

As processed by the authors: Amplification of reference gene primers was used by the study to estimate nucleated cell counts. The data were produced by immunoSEQ multiplex PCR, yet TCRdb's version contains in-frame clones alone and is incomplete. The DNA was the basis for D and trimming; V, J and clone size are from that table. The sample lists around 72,000 clones, around 90% occurring once. The sequence derives from a man aged 50-60 years with acute or convalescent COVID-19. Sequencing input: peripheral blood.

The CDR3 DNA sequence: TGTGCCAGCAGCTTACAGGATGGAACCTACGAGCAGTACTTC. Translation: CASSLQDGTYEQYF. The rearrangement joins TRBV11-1 to TRBJ2-7; D is unresolved. With 2 bases removed from V and 2 bases from J, the gap between germline ends came to 10 bases. The germline V gene encodes CDR1 SGHAT and CDR2 FQDESV (reference sequence). The CDR3 sequence is 14 residues long.